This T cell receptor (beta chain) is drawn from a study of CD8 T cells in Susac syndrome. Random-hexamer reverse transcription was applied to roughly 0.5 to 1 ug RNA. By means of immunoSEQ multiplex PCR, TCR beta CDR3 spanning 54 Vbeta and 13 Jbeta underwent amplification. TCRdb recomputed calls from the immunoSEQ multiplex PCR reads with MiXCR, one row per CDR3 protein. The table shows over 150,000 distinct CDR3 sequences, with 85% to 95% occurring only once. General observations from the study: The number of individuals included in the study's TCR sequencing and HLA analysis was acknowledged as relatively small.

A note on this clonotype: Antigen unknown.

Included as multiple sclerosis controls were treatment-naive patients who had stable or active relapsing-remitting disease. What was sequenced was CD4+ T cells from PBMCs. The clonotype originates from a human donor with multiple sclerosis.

The CDR3 DNA reads TGTGCCAGCAGCTCAGGGGGTGGGACAGGAGTATCACCCCTCCACTTT. Translation gives CASSSGGGTGVSPLHF. This chain uses TRBV5-4 with TRBJ1-6, with TRBD1 matching 8 bases. The CDR3 has 16 residues. V was clipped by 3 bases and J by 10 bases; unmatched bases: 12. Germline assignment: CDR1 SGHNT and CDR2 YYREEE (reference sequence).